A single sample is the source of the 25 T cell receptor beta chains below, sequenced in a study of Graves' ophthalmopathy and Graves' hyperthyroidism. CDR3 regions of TCR beta were amplified from RNA transcripts. First-round RT-PCR with HTBI primers preceded a second-round multiplex PCR. TCRdb called the multiplex PCR reads again in MiXCR, with one record for every CDR3 protein. The data contain around 660,000 distinct CDR3 sequences, roughly 41% of them singletons. Source material: peripheral blood. The receptors were gathered from an adult man with Graves' ophthalmopathy.

The rearrangement links TRBV11-2 to TRBJ2-7, with D perhaps TRBD1 or TRBD2 (5 bases each). Trimming took off 4 bases at V and 2 bases at J, with 12 bases between the two ends. CDR1 and CDR2 (germline): SGHAT, FQNNGV. The CDR3 is 14 amino acids. The CDR3 loop is CASSYGTRAYEQYF. CDR3 coding DNA: TGTGCCAGCAGCTATGGGACCAGAGCCTACGAGCAGTACTTC.

The J gene is TRBJ1-1, the V gene TRBV29-1, with 9 bases matching TRBD1. This CDR3 contains 15 residues. The V and J ends lost 6 bases and 4 bases, in that order; junction bases with no gene match: 12. Germline-derived CDR1 and CDR2 are SQVTM and ANQGSEA. The DNA of the CDR3 is TGCAGCGTCGGAACGGGGAGGGGACAGGGCACTGAAGCTTTCTTT. Amino acids: CSVGTGRGQGTEAFF.

The V and J genes are TRBV19 and TRBJ1-5; D perhaps matches TRBD1 (6 bases). There are 12 residues in the CDR3. From germline, CDR1 is LNHDA and CDR2 SQIVND (reference sequence). The ends were cut back, 6 bases at V and 14 bases at J, with 17 bases in the middle. CDR3: CASRQRGGYEHF. The CDR3 DNA follows: TGTGCCAGTAGGCAACGGGGGGGCTACGAGCATTTT.

The V call is TRBV7-9, the J call TRBJ1-6; D unclear. Germline assignment: CDR1 SEHNR and CDR2 FQNEAQ (reference sequence). This CDR3 has 14 amino acids. V was cut by 3 bases and J by 7 bases, with 10 bases left in between. The DNA for the CDR3 is TGTGCCAGCAGCTTGTCGTTTCTGAATTCACCCCTCCACTTT. Its translation is CASSLSFLNSPLHF.

This clonotype was found a few times. The rearrangement uses TRBV4-2 and TRBJ1-4, with D unresolved. CDR1 LGHNA and CDR2 YNFKEQ come from the germline V gene. The V gene lost 0 bases and the J gene lost 8 bases, with 13 bases spanning the gap. The CDR3 contains 15 residues. The DNA of the CDR3 is TGTGCCAGCAGCCAAGATATTGGCAGCGTAGAAAAACTGTTTTTT. Residues: CASSQDIGSVEKLFF.

This clonotype was picked up many times. CDR3 in amino acids: CASSDKGALSNQPQHF. Written as DNA, the CDR3 is TGTGCCAGCAGTGATAAGGGGGCTCTGAGCAATCAGCCCCAGCATTTT. The gene calls are TRBV2 and TRBJ1-5; 7 bases line up with TRBD1. The CDR3 has 16 amino acids. The junction had 6 bases not matched to a gene; V was cut back by 3 bases and J by 1 base. Per the germline V gene, CDR1 is SNHLY and CDR2 is FYNNEI.

There are many counts of this clonotype. The gene calls are TRBV12-3 or TRBV12-4 and TRBJ1-2, with TRBD1 matching over 7 bases. The CDR3 is 15 amino acids. Trimming at V came to 6 bases and at J to 4 bases, leaving 11 bases not matched to a gene. CDR3 sequence: CASSPRQGGVYGYTF. The CDR3 nucleotides are TGTGCCAGCAGCCCCAGACAGGGAGGTGTCTATGGCTACACCTTC.

As for this clonotype: This clone may be a read error of a much larger clone one base away. This rearrangement joins TRBV12-3 or TRBV12-4 to TRBJ1-6; no definite D call. This CDR3 is built from 15 residues. Between the trimmed V and J ends, which lost 5 bases and 3 bases, there was a span of 11 bases. Here the CDR3 reads CASSPAVGYNSPLHF. As DNA, the CDR3 is TGTGCCAGCAGTCCAGCGGTGGGCTATAATTCACCCCTCCACTTT.

This clonotype appeared many times. The chain couples TRBV7-9 to TRBJ1-1; D possibly corresponds to TRBD1 (5 bases). The V gene lost 5 bases and the J gene lost 10 bases, with 20 bases spanning the gap. The CDR3 runs to 14 residues. Germline V lookup: CDR1 SEHNR, CDR2 FQNEAQ (reference sequence). CDR3 DNA: TGTGCCAGCAGCCTGGGAGCAGGGTTCGTCGGAGCTTTCTTT. It specifies CASSLGAGFVGAFF.

Ten or more counts support this clonotype. The chain recombines TRBV24-1 with TRBJ2-3; D is unclear. V lost 0 bases and J 6 bases, leaving 3 bases between the germline ends. Germline V CDR1 and CDR2: KGHDR, SFDVKD. This CDR3 spans 12 amino acids. In DNA, the CDR3 is TGTGCCACCAGTGATTTGAAGGATACGCAGTATTTT. Translating it yields CATSDLKDTQYF.

As concerns this clonotype: This is likely a read error, given that the CDR3 carries no conserved phenylalanine or tryptophan at its end. It is unclear where the CDR3 begins or ends on the DNA, so no DNA is shown, and the CDR3 is as TCRdb lists it. The rearrangement uses TRBV29-1 and TRBJ2-5; the table assigns TRBD1, which was not confirmed against the DNA. Per the germline V gene, CDR1 is SQVTM and CDR2 is ANQGSEA. The CDR3 is 9 amino acids in total, end residues counted. This CDR3 reads CSVVMGRDY.

This clonotype has only a few counts. V gene TRBV30 combines with J gene TRBJ1-6; a weak D match, TRBD1 (5 bases). The CDR3 is 15 amino acids. Between the trimmed V and J ends, which lost 4 bases and 3 bases, there was a span of 13 bases. The germline V gene encodes CDR1 GTSNPN and CDR2 SVGIG (reference sequence). CDR3 nucleotide sequence: TGTGCCTGGAAGAGTGGGCAGGGCTATAATTCACCCCTCCACTTT. Amino acids: CAWKSGQGYNSPLHF. Full variable domain (remainder filled in from reference TRBV30 and TRBJ1-6): SQTIHQWPATLVQPVGSPLSLECTVEGTSNPNLYWYRQAAGRGLQLLFYSVGIGQISSEVPQNLSASRPQDRQFILSSKKLLLSDSGFYLCAWKSGQGYNSPLHFGNGTRLTVT.

Note on this clonotype: One end of the junction fails to match germline, which may point to a read error. V is TRBV6-5 and J is TRBJ1-4; D unclear. The length of the CDR3 is 14 residues. Looked up from germline, CDR1 is MNHEY and CDR2 is SVGAGI. The CDR3 loop reads CASSFRTGNEKLLF. In DNA form, the CDR3 reads TGTGCCAGCAGTTTTAGGACGGGTAATGAAAAACTGCTTTTT.

This clonotype was seen a handful of times. The gene calls are TRBV5-8 and TRBJ1-2, with D perhaps matching TRBD1 (5 bases). Trimming left V 1 base short and J 0 bases short, with 19 bases between. The CDR3 spans 18 residues. Germline V CDR1 and CDR2: SGHTS, YDEGEE. The CDR3 region is CASSLSTGVYLANYGYTF. DNA of the CDR3: TGTGCCAGCAGCTTGAGCACAGGTGTCTATCTAGCTAACTATGGCTACACCTTC.

The sample holds a few counts of this clonotype. CDR3 DNA: TGTGCCAGCGGACAGGGGGCAAACACTGAAGCTTTCTTT. Amino acid sequence: CASGQGANTEAFF. The V gene is TRBV6-1, the J gene TRBJ1-1; 11 bases fit TRBD1. J was trimmed by 2 bases and V by 8 bases; bases with no gene match: 1. Per germline, CDR1 MNHNS and CDR2 SASEGT. This CDR3 is built from 13 residues.

The rearrangement uses TRBV25-1 and TRBJ1-1; tentative D call: TRBD1 (5 bases). CDR3 size: 14 residues. Per germline, CDR1 MGHDK and CDR2 SYGVNS. V dropped 1 base and J dropped 4 bases, with 10 bases sitting between them. CDR3 coding DNA: TGTGCCAGCAGTGAATGGGGGGTGGGCACTGAAGCTTTCTTT. Its protein is CASSEWGVGTEAFF.

The chain combines TRBV4-2 with TRBJ2-7, with 7 bases aligning to TRBD1. V trimming: 0 bases; J trimming: 6 bases; junction bases outside the gene matches: 5. The CDR3 covers 14 residues. In germline, CDR1 is LGHNA, CDR2 YNFKEQ. CDR3 in amino acids: CASSQDRGRGEQYF. The CDR3 DNA is TGTGCCAGCAGCCAAGACAGGGGGAGAGGCGAGCAGTACTTC.

This clonotype was seen at least ten times. The chain couples TRBV10-3 to TRBJ1-2; D possibly corresponds to TRBD1 (5 bases). CDR3 length: 13 residues. V was pared by 6 bases and J by 2 bases, with 10 bases between. Per the germline V gene, CDR1 is ENHRY and CDR2 is SYGVKD. CDR3 DNA sequence: TGTGCCATCAGCGGTGGGGACAACTATGGCTACACCTTC. It yields the protein CAISGGDNYGYTF.

This chain links TRBV6-5 with TRBJ2-7; D is uncertain. V lost 5 bases to trimming and J lost 4 bases, with 15 bases between them. Germline V lookup: CDR1 MNHEY, CDR2 SVGAGI. The CDR3 totals 14 residues. CDR3 sequence reads: CASSSSHERYEQYF. The CDR3 DNA follows: TGTGCCAGCAGTAGCTCCCACGAAAGATACGAGCAGTACTTC.

Of note for this clonotype: A read error is possible here, since a much larger clone lies one base away. The chain carries TRBV20-1 and TRBJ2-5; D may be TRBD1 (6 bases). V was pared by 5 bases and J by 9 bases, with 16 bases between. Germline-derived CDR1 and CDR2 are DFQATT and SNEGSKA (reference sequence). CDR3 length equals 12 residues. The chain's CDR3 is CSAGGLGVPQYF. CDR3 in DNA: TGCAGTGCTGGGGGCCTAGGGGTGCCCCAGTACTTC.

This clonotype was detected ten times or more. The chain recombines TRBV20-1 with TRBJ1-6, with D hard to call. Trimming removed 1 base at V and 7 bases at J, with 14 bases between. This CDR3 has 15 amino acids. CDR1 DFQATT and CDR2 SNEGSKA come from the germline V gene (reference sequence). CDR3 loop: CSARAGGVGNSPLHF. The CDR3 DNA follows: TGCAGTGCTAGAGCTGGCGGGGTAGGGAATTCACCCCTCCACTTT.

For this clonotype: A much larger clone lies a single base off, so this may be a read error. V usage is TRBV20-1 and J usage is TRBJ1-4, with 9 bases lining up with TRBD1. This CDR3 region has 13 residues. Germline V gene lookup returns CDR1 DFQATT and CDR2 SNEGSKA (reference sequence). V was clipped by 3 bases and J by 8 bases; unmatched bases: 4. The CDR3 sequence is CSASDRGGEKLFF. CDR3 nucleotide sequence: TGCAGTGCTAGTGACAGGGGGGGAGAAAAACTGTTTTTT.

This chain connects TRBV11-3 to TRBJ2-7, with 9 positions matching TRBD1. The J call may be wrong; the DNA end is better matched by TRBJ2-1. The CDR3 length is 15 residues. The germline gives CDR1 SGHNT, CDR2 YENEEA. The CDR3 DNA is TGTGCCAGCAGCTTAGTACAGGGGGCTTGGAATGAGCAGTTCTTC. It yields the protein CASSLVQGAWNEQFF.

V is TRBV12-3 or TRBV12-4 and J is TRBJ1-2, with D possibly TRBD1 on 6 matching bases. Trimming removed 6 bases from V and 3 bases from J, with 17 bases in between. The CDR3 is made up of 15 amino acids. The CDR3 nucleotides are TGTGCCAGCAGCCCATCCTTGGGGGGGCACTATGGCTACACCTTC. This sequence encodes CASSPSLGGHYGYTF.

The sample holds many counts of this clonotype. The chain combines TRBV25-1 with TRBJ1-3; D remains ambiguous. Germline lookup yields CDR1 MGHDK and CDR2 SYGVNS. Trimming cost V 7 bases and J 2 bases, with 6 bases left between them. The CDR3 is 12 amino acids. CDR3 nucleotides: TGTGCCAGCACCTCAACTGGAAACACCATATATTTT. It yields the protein CASTSTGNTIYF.